Following are 30 T cell receptor beta chains from one sample sequenced in a study of cytomegalovirus exposure and HLA in healthy donors. 60 Vbeta and 13 Jbeta primers were used in PCR. Clones were read by immunoSEQ multiplex PCR, and TCRdb kept only the in-frame ones, dropping some. The sample lists about 130,000 clones; roughly 74% were seen once. Sequencing was carried out using PBMCs. The source is a man between 40 and 49 years old in good health and CMV-seronegative.

This chain connects TRBV13 to TRBJ2-5; D might be TRBD2 (7 bases). The germline V gene has CDR1 PRHDT and CDR2 FYEKMQ (reference sequence). The germline V and J ends were trimmed by 1 base and 6 bases, with 18 bases remaining between them. The CDR3 extends over 16 amino acids. In DNA, the CDR3 is TGTGCCAGCAGCTTAGTAAGGGGGGGGTCCCCCAAGACCCAGTACTTC. It encodes CASSLVRGGSPKTQYF.

The chain is built from TRBV19 and TRBJ1-3; 7 bases align to TRBD1. The CDR3 totals 15 residues. Germline V CDR1 and CDR2: LNHDA, SQIVND (reference sequence). The V segment lost 3 bases and the J segment 4 bases; nucleotides outside the gene matches: 6. In DNA form, the CDR3 reads TGTGCCAGTAGTATCCCGGGACAGCGAGGAAACACCATATATTTT. As protein: CASSIPGQRGNTIYF.

This sequence joins TRBV19 and TRBJ2-6; possible D gene TRBD2, 5 bases. This CDR3 has 17 residues. Germline-derived CDR1 and CDR2 are LNHDA and SQIVND (reference sequence). V lost 5 bases, J lost 0 bases, and 14 bases lay in between. This CDR3 is CASSVTTRGSGANVLTF. The CDR3, as DNA: TGTGCCAGTAGTGTAACAACTAGAGGCTCTGGGGCCAACGTCCTGACTTTC.

This chain connects TRBV21-1 to TRBJ2-7; no check of the table's D call, TRBD1, against the DNA was made. TRBV21-1 is noted as a pseudogene. The CDR3 is made up of 14 amino acids. The CDR3: CASSKGKGSSEQYF. DNA of the CDR3: TGTGCCAGCAGCAAAGGAAAGGGGTCGAGCGAGCAGTACTTC.

The V gene is TRBV5-4, the J gene TRBJ2-1, with a weak D call TRBD1 (6 bases). The germline gives CDR1 SGHNT, CDR2 YYREEE (reference sequence). CDR3 length: 16 residues. Trimming took off 0 bases at V and 0 bases at J, with 10 bases between the two ends. The CDR3 loop reads CASSLGGLSSYNEQFF. The DNA for the CDR3 is TGTGCCAGCAGCTTGGGGGGGCTAAGCTCCTACAATGAGCAGTTCTTC. The variable domain in full, completed from reference TRBV5-4 and TRBJ2-1, reads ETGVTQSPTHLIKTRGQQVTLRCSSQSGHNTVSWYQQALGQGPQFIFQYYREEENGRGNFPPRFSGLQFPNYSSELNVNALELDDSALYLCASSLGGLSSYNEQFFGPGTRLTVL.

The V gene is TRBV6-1, the J gene TRBJ2-1; 10 bases align to TRBD1. The CDR3 loop spans 16 amino acids. V lost 3 bases and J lost 4; bases outside the gene matches: 6. CDR1 and CDR2 from the germline V gene are MNHNS and SASEGT. CDR3 region: CASSDSGTGEYNEQFF. CDR3 nucleotides: TGTGCCAGCAGTGATTCCGGGACAGGGGAGTACAATGAGCAGTTCTTC.

This chain joins TRBV9 and TRBJ2-1, with a tentative D call TRBD1 (6 bases). This CDR3 spans 13 amino acids. The germline V gene has CDR1 SGDLS and CDR2 YYNGEE. Trimming removed 4 bases from V and 9 bases from J, with 14 bases in between. The CDR3 loop is CASSPSGGGEQFF. CDR3 in DNA: TGTGCCAGCAGCCCGAGTGGGGGCGGTGAGCAGTTCTTC.

The chain carries TRBV9 and TRBJ2-1; D remains unclear. CDR1 and CDR2 from the germline V gene are SGDLS and YYNGEE. This CDR3 has 15 amino acids. Trimming stripped 4 bases from V and 2 bases from J, with 13 bases between. The CDR3 region is CASSLSGSTYNEQFF. CDR3 in DNA: TGTGCCAGCAGCCTCTCCGGGTCGACCTACAATGAGCAGTTCTTC.

The V gene is TRBV25-1, the J gene TRBJ1-4; D perhaps matches TRBD1 (5 bases). Trimming shortened V by 6 bases and J by 3 bases, and 14 bases separated the two germline ends. Germline assignment: CDR1 MGHDK and CDR2 SYGVNS. The CDR3 is made up of 15 amino acids. As DNA, the CDR3 is TGTGCCAGCAGCAAAAGGGGTGGCCCTAATGAAAAACTGTTTTTT. It encodes CASSKRGGPNEKLFF.

The rearrangement joins TRBV28 to TRBJ1-5, with D possibly being TRBD1 (6 bases). The CDR3 has 20 residues. Trimming stripped 6 bases from V and 0 bases from J, with 27 bases between. Per germline, CDR1 MDHEN and CDR2 SYDVKM. This chain's CDR3 is CASRNQEETGAGYSNQPQHF. CDR3 DNA: TGTGCCAGCAGGAACCAGGAGGAGACAGGAGCGGGGTATAGCAATCAGCCCCAGCATTTT.

This clone came up once. The DNA of the CDR3 is TGTGCCAGCAGCTTAAATCCCCTGGGACAGGGAATGAAGACCCAGTACTTC. The encoded protein is CASSLNPLGQGMKTQYF. V gene TRBV7-3 combines with J gene TRBJ2-5, with 9 bases that match TRBD1. The CDR3 runs to 17 residues. CDR1 and CDR2 (germline): SGHTA, FQGTGA. The trim removed 1 base at V and 6 bases at J, leaving 12 bases unmatched.

The gene calls are TRBV7-2 and TRBJ2-3, with 7 bases matching TRBD2. The germline V gene encodes CDR1 SGHTA and CDR2 FQGNSA. This CDR3 comprises 14 residues. V trimming: 4 bases; J trimming: 5 bases; junction bases outside the gene matches: 6. The CDR3 coding sequence is TGTGCCAGCAGCTGGGGGGGGTCAAAAGATACGCAGTATTTT. Its protein product is CASSWGGSKDTQYF. Full variable domain (remainder filled in from reference TRBV7-2 and TRBJ2-3): GAGVSQSPSNKVTEKGKDVELRCDPISGHTALYWYRQSLGQGLEFLIYFQGNSAPDKSGLPSDRFSAERTGGSVSTLTIQRTQQEDSAVYLCASSWGGSKDTQYFGPGTRLTVL.

V is TRBV25-1 and J is TRBJ2-5; tentatively, D is TRBD2 (5 bases). The CDR3 totals 15 residues. Germline CDR1 reads MGHDK; CDR2 reads SYGVNS. With 8 bases removed from V and 0 bases from J, the gap between germline ends came to 16 bases. CDR3 residues: CASDSGSTYQETQYF. The CDR3 DNA sequence: TGTGCCAGCGACTCTGGGAGTACATACCAAGAGACCCAGTACTTC. Supplemented by reference TRBV25-1 and TRBJ2-5, the full variable domain reads EADIYQTPRYLVIGTGKKITLECSQTMGHDKMYWYQQDPGMELHLIHYSYGVNSTEKGDLSSESTVSRIRTEHFPLTLESARPSHTSQYLCASDSGSTYQETQYFGPGTRLLVL.

This chain links TRBV2 with TRBJ2-7; D gene uncertain. The length of the CDR3 is 14 residues. Germline V gene lookup returns CDR1 SNHLY and CDR2 FYNNEI. V was cut by 7 bases and J by 0 bases, with 13 bases left in between. CDR3 residues: CASTDPATSYEQYF. CDR3 DNA: TGTGCCAGCACCGACCCAGCGACCTCCTACGAGCAGTACTTC. Based on the CDR3 plus reference TRBV2 and TRBJ2-7, the full variable domain is EPEVTQTPSHQVTQMGQEVILRCVPISNHLYFYWYRQILGQKVEFLVSFYNNEISEKSEIFDDQFSVERPDGSNFTLKIRSTKLEDSAMYFCASTDPATSYEQYFGPGTRLTVT.

This clone was recorded once. V gene TRBV5-4 combines with J gene TRBJ2-3; 8 bases agree with TRBD2. The CDR3 sequence is 15 residues long. Germline V gene sequence: CDR1 SGHNT, CDR2 YYREEE (reference sequence). After removal of 4 bases from V and 2 bases from J, the junction contained 6 bases not matched to a gene. The CDR3 nucleotides read TGTGCCAGCAGCGACGGGGGGGGTTCCACAGATACGCAGTATTTT. This sequence encodes CASSDGGGSTDTQYF.

V usage is TRBV9 and J usage is TRBJ2-6; TRBD1 agrees at 8 bases. V was pared by 3 bases and J by 0 bases, with 8 bases of the junction left unmatched. The CDR3 covers 18 residues. Germline V gene data show CDR1 as SGDLS and CDR2 as YYNGEE. The CDR3 coding sequence is TGTGCCAGCAGCGACCCGACAGGGGCCGGCTCTGGGGCCAACGTCCTGACTTTC. Amino acid sequence: CASSDPTGAGSGANVLTF.

This clone was seen a handful of times. The chain is built from TRBV7-6 and TRBJ2-4, with 9 bases lining up with TRBD1. This CDR3 is 18 amino acids long. With 4 bases clipped from V and 0 bases from J, the junction kept 10 bases outside the gene matches. Germline CDR1 and CDR2: SGHVS and FNYEAQ. CDR3 DNA sequence: TGTGCCAGCAGCTCCAAGGTCCGGGACAGGGAAGCCAAAAACATTCAGTACTTC. This encodes CASSSKVRDREAKNIQYF.

This chain connects TRBV7-2 to TRBJ2-4; 9 bases are shared with TRBD2. After removal of 5 bases from V and 1 base from J, the junction contained 12 bases not matched to a gene. This CDR3 spans 18 amino acids. Germline V gives CDR1 SGHTA, CDR2 FQGNSA. For the CDR3, the DNA is TGTGCCAGCAGCCCCCACCGTGGCGGGGGGGATGCCAAAAACATTCAGTACTTC. This sequence encodes CASSPHRGGGDAKNIQYF.

The table lists this clone with a count of one. The chain is built from TRBV7-9 and TRBJ2-2; perhaps TRBD1 as D (6 bases). Looked up from germline, CDR1 is SEHNR and CDR2 is FQNEAQ (reference sequence). This CDR3 contains 15 residues. V gave up 3 bases and J gave up 0 bases, with 8 bases separating them. CDR3: CASSLGAANTGELFF. The CDR3 DNA follows: TGTGCCAGCAGCTTGGGGGCTGCGAACACCGGGGAGCTGTTTTTT.

This chain uses TRBV4-2 with TRBJ1-2; 7 bases are a match to TRBD1. CDR1 and CDR2 (germline): LGHNA, YNFKEQ. V lost 2 bases and J lost 3; bases outside the gene matches: 6. This CDR3 is 15 amino acids long. The CDR3 loop reads CASSQPDRVDYGYTF. The CDR3 DNA is TGTGCCAGCAGCCAACCTGACAGGGTCGACTATGGCTACACCTTC.

Comment on this clone: The same CDR3 also results from other DNA sequences found in this sample. The rearrangement links TRBV27 to TRBJ1-6, with a possible D match to TRBD1 (6 bases). CDR1 and CDR2 (germline): MNHEY, SMNVEV (reference sequence). The CDR3 has 15 amino acids. V lost 7 bases and J lost 1, with 11 bases in between. The CDR3 DNA follows: TGTGCCAGCACCCAAGGGGGTTCCTATAATTCACCCCTCCACTTT. Encoded protein: CASTQGGSYNSPLHF.

The gene calls are TRBV6-5 and TRBJ1-1; a weak D match, TRBD1 (5 bases). Germline V lookup: CDR1 MNHEY, CDR2 SVGAGI. The CDR3 has 13 residues. Trimming removed 10 bases from V and 2 bases from J, with 14 bases in between. CDR3 bases: TGTGCCACCACAGACAGCCTCAACACTGAAGCTTTCTTT. Translated, it gives CATTDSLNTEAFF.

This chain uses TRBV7-2 with TRBJ1-5; the match to TRBD1 covers 7 bases. V lost 5 bases to trimming and J lost 1 base; unmatched junction nucleotides: 5. The CDR3 covers 15 residues. Germline V gives CDR1 SGHTA, CDR2 FQGNSA. The CDR3 loop is CASSQQGTSNQPQHF. The CDR3 nucleotides read TGTGCCAGCAGCCAACAGGGGACGAGCAATCAGCCCCAGCATTTT.

This clone was seen only a few times. This sample includes further DNA sequences coding for the same CDR3. This sequence joins TRBV7-2 and TRBJ1-1, with D hard to call. V lost 3 bases and J 3 bases, leaving 11 bases between the germline ends. CDR3 length: 14 amino acids. In germline, CDR1 is SGHTA, CDR2 FQGNSA. CDR3 amino acids: CASSFTTRDTEAFF. In DNA form, the CDR3 reads TGTGCCAGCAGCTTCACGACTCGGGACACTGAAGCTTTCTTT.

This clone was counted only a few times. The V gene is TRBV19, the J gene TRBJ2-2, with 12 bases identical to TRBD2. The length of the CDR3 is 15 residues. Germline CDR1 is LNHDA and CDR2 is SQIVND (reference sequence). The junction had 10 bases not matched to a gene; V was cut back by 9 bases and J by 8 bases. CDR3 nucleotides: TGTGCCAGCAAGGCTAGCGGGGGGGCCTTTGGGGAGCTGTTTTTT. Protein: CASKASGGAFGELFF.

The chain employs TRBV2 and TRBJ2-1, with D tentatively TRBD2 (6 bases). With 9 bases removed from V and 4 bases from J, the gap between germline ends came to 13 bases. CDR1 and CDR2 (germline): SNHLY, FYNNEI. The CDR3 runs to 13 residues. This chain's CDR3 is CARGRGRYNEQFF. In DNA form, the CDR3 reads TGTGCCAGGGGGCGGGGACGTTACAATGAGCAGTTCTTC.

V is TRBV4-3 and J is TRBJ1-6, with D hard to call. Germline values: CDR1 LGHNA, CDR2 YSLEER. This CDR3 has 14 amino acids. Trimming removed 0 bases from V and 6 bases from J, with 6 bases in between. CDR3 loop: CASSQDLINSPLHF. The CDR3 DNA reads TGCGCCAGCAGCCAAGATCTAATTAATTCACCCCTCCACTTT.

The V call is TRBV7-8, the J call TRBJ2-1, with D unresolved. CDR3 length equals 10 residues. The germline gives CDR1 SGHVS, CDR2 FQNEAQ. CDR3 DNA sequence: TGTGCTAGCTCCTACAATGAGCAGTTCTTC. Encoded protein: CASSYNEQFF.

This clone was detected only once. The chain carries TRBV7-6 and TRBJ1-1; D ambiguous. V was clipped by 5 bases and J by 5 bases, with 12 bases between them. Per germline, CDR1 SGHVS and CDR2 FNYEAQ. The CDR3 runs 13 residues. This CDR3 is CASSRRRGTEAFF. The CDR3 DNA reads as TGTGCCAGCAGCCGCAGGAGAGGGACTGAAGCTTTCTTT.

The chain employs TRBV2 and TRBJ1-1, with D tentatively TRBD1 (5 bases). The CDR3 has 14 amino acids. Trimming shortened V by 2 bases and J by 4 bases, and 11 bases separated the two germline ends. In germline, CDR1 is SNHLY, CDR2 FYNNEI. The CDR3 sequence is CASSEWGVGTEAFF. The CDR3 region has the DNA TGTGCCAGCAGTGAATGGGGGGTGGGCACTGAAGCTTTCTTT.